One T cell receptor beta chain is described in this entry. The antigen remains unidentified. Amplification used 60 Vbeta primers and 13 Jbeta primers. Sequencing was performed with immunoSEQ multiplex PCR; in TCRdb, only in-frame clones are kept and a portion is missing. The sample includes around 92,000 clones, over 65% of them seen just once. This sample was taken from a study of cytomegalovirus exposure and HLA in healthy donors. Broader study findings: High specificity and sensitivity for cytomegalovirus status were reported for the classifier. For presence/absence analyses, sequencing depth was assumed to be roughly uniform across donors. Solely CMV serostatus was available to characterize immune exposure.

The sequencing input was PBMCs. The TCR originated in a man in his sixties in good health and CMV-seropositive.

CDR3 in amino acids: CAWSVPGGPSYNEQFF. As DNA, the CDR3 is TGTGCCTGGAGTGTACCGGGGGGGCCCTCCTACAATGAGCAGTTCTTC. This chain links TRBV30 with TRBJ2-1; 8 positions agree with TRBD2. The V and J ends lost 0 bases and 0 bases, in that order; junction bases with no gene match: 4. The CDR3 is 16 residues long. In germline, CDR1 is GTSNPN, CDR2 SVGIG (reference sequence).